This T cell receptor (beta chain) is drawn from a study of T cells in Graves' hyperthyroidism and ophthalmopathy. This clonotype was seen only a few times. The V gene end was trimmed by 5 bases and the J gene end by 2 bases; junction bases not matched to a gene: 8. The CDR3 has 15 amino acids. Germline CDR1 and CDR2: SGHTA and FQGNSA. Amplification of TCR beta CDR3 regions used RNA as the template. The primer set for the first-round RT-PCR of the TCR CDR3 was HTBI. TCRdb re-called the multiplex PCR reads through MiXCR, storing one row per CDR3 protein. This table has roughly 840,000 distinct CDR3 sequences, 35% to 40% appearing once.

This clonotype was sampled from a man in his late teens or twenties with Graves' hyperthyroidism. Sequenced sample: blood. This rearrangement joins TRBV7-2 to TRBJ2-7, with 8 nucleotides matching TRBD1. CDR3 region: CASSPQGDKTYEQYF. CDR3 bases: TGTGCCAGCAGCCCACAGGGGGACAAAACCTACGAGCAGTACTTC.